The next 32 T cell receptor beta chains were all read from a single sample in a study of post-analysis software for immune sequencing data. Study findings and constraints: Comparison of patients with controls showed about 5 TRBV segments more frequent in patients, TRBV5-6, TRBV5-1 and TRBV20-1 among them.

Carried by the TCR beta cDNA libraries were unique molecular identifiers. A single record per CDR3 protein comes from TCRdb applying MiXCR to the PCR reads. The table shows roughly 410,000 distinct CDR3 sequences, with around 37% occurring only once. These receptors lack a known antigen. Source material: blood. These receptors originate from a girl aged 5-17 years with multiple sclerosis.

As concerns this clonotype: This may stem from a read error, because a much larger clone lies one nucleotide away. The chain joins TRBV7-2 to TRBJ2-1; TRBD2 is a possible D gene (6 bases). The V gene lost 7 bases and the J gene lost 10 bases, with 17 bases spanning the gap. The CDR3 contains 13 residues. CDR1 SGHTA and CDR2 FQGNSA come from the germline V gene. CDR3 amino acids: CASNPLGTSEQFF. The DNA for the CDR3 is TGTGCCAGCAACCCCCTTGGGACTTCCGAGCAGTTCTTC.

This clonotype was seen more than once but under ten times. The chain recombines TRBV20-1 with TRBJ2-1, with 9 positions matching TRBD2. The V gene's germline CDR1 is DFQATT and CDR2 SNEGSKA (reference sequence). This CDR3 is 14 amino acids long. The trim removed 0 bases at V and 8 bases at J, leaving 5 bases unmatched. The CDR3 spells CSAREREGLHEQFF. The CDR3 DNA is TGCAGTGCTAGAGAGCGGGAGGGCCTTCATGAGCAGTTCTTC.

This clonotype was counted a few times. The gene calls are TRBV10-1 and TRBJ2-1; 9 nucleotides align to TRBD1. This CDR3 has 13 amino acids. In germline, CDR1 is WNHNN, CDR2 SYGVQD (reference sequence). V gave up 5 bases and J gave up 6 bases; unmatched junction bases: 2. The CDR3 region is CASSRTGANEQFF. CDR3 sequence (DNA): TGCGCCAGCAGTAGGACAGGGGCCAATGAGCAGTTCTTC.

The V gene is TRBV11-2, the J gene TRBJ2-7; TRBD1 agrees at 9 bases. CDR3 length: 17 amino acids. With 11 bases clipped from V and 2 bases from J, the junction kept 19 bases outside the gene matches. Germline CDR1 and CDR2: SGHAT and FQNNGV. CDR3 in DNA: TGTGCCGCAAGCAACTTGACGAGAGGGACAGGGCCCTACGAGCAGTACTTC. Translated, it gives CAASNLTRGTGPYEQYF.

This chain connects TRBV7-6 to TRBJ1-1; D might be TRBD1 (6 bases). Between the trimmed V and J ends, which lost 6 bases and 8 bases, there was a span of 13 bases. The CDR3 is 12 residues long. Germline values: CDR1 SGHVS, CDR2 FNYEAQ. The CDR3 nucleotides read TGTGCCAGCAGTCCCTCGGGGGCCGAAGCTTTCTTT. Translation: CASSPSGAEAFF.

J is TRBJ2-7 and V is TRBV13, with D perhaps TRBD2 (5 bases). The CDR3 consists of 15 residues. The germline gives CDR1 PRHDT, CDR2 FYEKMQ (reference sequence). V lost 0 bases and J 3 bases, leaving 12 bases between the germline ends. CDR3 sequence: CASSLGTAGFYEQYF. The CDR3 coding sequence is TGTGCCAGCAGCTTAGGGACGGCGGGTTTCTACGAGCAGTACTTC. The full variable domain, completed using reference TRBV13 and TRBJ2-7, is AAGVIQSPRHLIKEKRETATLKCYPIPRHDTVYWYQQGPGQDPQFLISFYEKMQSDKGSIPDRFSAQQFSDYHSELNMSSLELGDSALYFCASSLGTAGFYEQYFGPGTRLTVT.

V gene TRBV20-1 combines with J gene TRBJ2-1; 8 bases fit TRBD2. CDR1 is DFQATT and CDR2 is SNEGSKA in the germline V gene (reference sequence). The V gene end was trimmed by 6 bases and the J gene end by 1 base; junction bases not matched to a gene: 17. The CDR3 totals 18 residues. This chain's CDR3 is CSAPGPLAGHHSYNEQFF. The DNA of the CDR3 is TGCAGTGCCCCAGGCCCCCTAGCGGGTCACCATTCCTACAATGAGCAGTTCTTC.

The rearrangement links TRBV20-1 to TRBJ1-2; no clear D gene. V was trimmed by 0 bases and J by 5 bases, leaving 16 bases between them. This CDR3 region has 15 residues. Germline CDR1 reads DFQATT; CDR2 reads SNEGSKA (reference sequence). CDR3 residues: CSARDLGTDVYGYTF. DNA of the CDR3: TGCAGTGCTAGAGATCTCGGAACTGACGTTTATGGCTACACCTTC.

The chain carries TRBV29-1 and TRBJ1-2, with TRBD1 identical over 7 bases. Germline-derived CDR1 and CDR2 are SQVTM and ANQGSEA. The CDR3 totals 16 residues. The V segment lost 1 base and the J segment 6 bases; nucleotides outside the gene matches: 14. The CDR3 nucleotides read TGCAGCGTTGAAGTCGGCAGGGGGGGCGCGCGAAATGGCTACACCTTC. Residues: CSVEVGRGGARNGYTF. Based on the CDR3 plus reference TRBV29-1 and TRBJ1-2, the full variable domain is SAVISQKPSRDICQRGTSLTIQCQVDSQVTMMFWYRQQPGQSLTLIATANQGSEATYESGFVIDKFPISRPNLTFSTLTVSNMSPEDSSIYLCSVEVGRGGARNGYTFGSGTRLTVV.

The V and J genes are TRBV20-1 and TRBJ2-1; D gene ambiguous. This CDR3 spans 16 amino acids. CDR1 and CDR2 from the germline V gene are DFQATT and SNEGSKA (reference sequence). The V gene lost 0 bases and the J gene lost 0 bases, with 12 bases spanning the gap. CDR3 sequence (DNA): TGCAGTGCTAGAGATGGCCAGGCGTCCTCCTACAATGAGCAGTTCTTC. Translated: CSARDGQASSYNEQFF.

The chain has TRBV29-1 and TRBJ2-7; TRBD1 aligns across 8 bases. CDR1 is SQVTM, CDR2 ANQGSEA, per germline. This CDR3 comprises 12 residues. V shed 6 bases, J shed 5 bases, and the junction held 6 bases outside the gene matches. The CDR3 sequence: CSVDWDRNEQYF. For the CDR3, the DNA is TGCAGCGTGGACTGGGACAGGAACGAGCAGTACTTC.

This clonotype was observed a handful of times. This chain uses TRBV10-1 with TRBJ1-6, with D unresolved. The germline CDR1 and CDR2 sequences are WNHNN and SYGVQD (reference sequence). The CDR3 spans 11 residues. Trimming removed 8 bases at V and 8 bases at J, with 7 bases between. DNA of the CDR3: TGCGCCAGCGCTCCGGATTCACCCCTCCACTTT. Its protein product is CASAPDSPLHF.

The chain recombines TRBV20-1 with TRBJ2-3; TRBD2 matches 7 bases. Losses at the gene ends were 3 bases for V and 10 bases for J; bases not matched to a gene: 4. This CDR3 spans 11 amino acids. Per the germline V gene, CDR1 is DFQATT and CDR2 is SNEGSKA (reference sequence). The CDR3 nucleotides read TGCAGTGCTAGGGGCAGCGGGGCGCAGTATTTT. Amino acids: CSARGSGAQYF.

This clonotype came up a few times. This rearrangement joins TRBV4-2 to TRBJ1-1; possible D gene TRBD1, 6 bases. The V end lost 2 bases, the J end lost 3 bases, and 10 bases lay between the germline ends. Per germline, CDR1 LGHNA and CDR2 YNFKEQ. The CDR3 length is 14 residues. The CDR3 is CASSQRAGDTEAFF. Written as DNA, the CDR3 is TGTGCCAGCAGCCAAAGGGCAGGGGACACTGAAGCTTTCTTT.

This clonotype turned up a few times. The chain uses TRBV4-1 and TRBJ2-7; a possible D gene is TRBD1 (5 bases). Germline CDR1 reads MGHRA; CDR2 reads YSYEKL. With 1 base removed from V and 7 bases from J, the gap between germline ends came to 17 bases. This CDR3 is built from 15 residues. DNA for the CDR3: TGCGCCAGCAGCCAAGGCAAAGGTGGGGCTGGGGAGCAGTACTTC. Residues: CASSQGKGGAGEQYF.

This clonotype was detected only a few times. The chain recombines TRBV21-1 with TRBJ2-7; the table calls TRBD1, which could not be checked here. TRBV21-1 is classified as a pseudogene. CDR3 length: 15 amino acids. CDR3 amino acids: CASNRPGQAGYEQYF. DNA of the CDR3: TGTGCCAGCAACCGGCCGGGACAGGCGGGCTACGAGCAGTACTTC.

Turning to this clonotype: This sequence may be a read error, since a much larger clone differs from it by one base. This rearrangement joins TRBV29-1 to TRBJ2-5; 8 bases fit TRBD1. Per the germline V gene, CDR1 is SQVTM and CDR2 is ANQGSEA. The CDR3 runs 12 residues. CDR3 DNA sequence: TGCAGCGTGGTGGACAGGGAAGAGACCCATTACTTC. It codes for CSVVDREETHYF. Full variable domain (rest looked up from reference TRBV29-1 and TRBJ2-5): SAVISQKPSRDICQRGTSLTIQCQVDSQVTMMFWYRQQPGQSLTLIATANQGSEATYESGFVIDKFPISRPNLTFSTLTVSNMSPEDSSIYLCSVVDREETHYFGPGTRLLVL.

In its sample, this clonotype was seen once. The J gene is TRBJ2-3, the V gene TRBV5-5; D call uncertain. This CDR3 has 14 amino acids. Germline-derived CDR1 and CDR2 are SGHKS and YYEKEE (reference sequence). Trimming took off 4 bases at V and 1 base at J, with 10 bases between the two ends. CDR3: CASSLRPRTDTQYF. The CDR3 DNA sequence: TGTGCCAGCAGCCTTCGACCCCGCACAGATACGCAGTATTTT. Using reference TRBV5-5 and TRBJ2-3 for the parts outside the CDR3, the full variable domain is DAGVTQSPTHLIKTRGQQVTLRCSPISGHKSVSWYQQVLGQGPQFIFQYYEKEERGRGNFPDRFSARQFPNYSSELNVNALLLGDSALYLCASSLRPRTDTQYFGPGTRLTVL.

V usage is TRBV6-1 and J usage is TRBJ2-5, with D possibly being TRBD1 or TRBD2 (5 bases each). V dropped 5 bases and J dropped 2 bases, with 15 bases sitting between them. This CDR3 region has 15 residues. CDR1 and CDR2 (germline): MNHNS, SASEGT. The CDR3 nucleotides are TGTGCCAGCAGTCCAGCAGGGACCCCACAAGAGACCCAGTACTTC. Translating gives CASSPAGTPQETQYF.

V gene TRBV11-1 combines with J gene TRBJ2-1; no clear D. This CDR3 is built from 14 residues. The germline gives CDR1 SGHAT, CDR2 FQDESV (reference sequence). The V gene lost 5 bases and the J gene lost 7 bases, with 15 bases spanning the gap. In DNA, the CDR3 is TGTGCCAGCAGCCGCGGACCCCTGGCAAATGAGCAGTTCTTC. It is translated as CASSRGPLANEQFF. Looking up the rest from reference TRBV11-1 and TRBJ2-1 gives the full variable domain: EAEVAQSPRYKITEKSQAVAFWCDPISGHATLYWYRQILGQGPELLVQFQDESVVDDSQLPKDRFSAERLKGVDSTLKIQPAELGDSAMYLCASSRGPLANEQFFGPGTRLTVL.

The chain combines TRBV20-1 with TRBJ2-7; D unclear. Germline V gene lookup returns CDR1 DFQATT and CDR2 SNEGSKA (reference sequence). Between the trimmed V and J ends, which lost 1 base and 3 bases, there was a span of 13 bases. The CDR3 runs to 14 residues. The chain's CDR3 is CSARGLGKCYEQYF. Written as DNA, the CDR3 is TGCAGTGCTAGAGGGTTGGGGAAATGCTACGAGCAGTACTTC.

The chain joins TRBV10-3 to TRBJ1-1; weak D call: TRBD1 (6 bases). V lost 0 bases and J 6 bases, leaving 11 bases between the germline ends. CDR1 and CDR2 (germline): ENHRY, SYGVKD. The CDR3 extends over 14 amino acids. The CDR3 nucleotides are TGTGCCATCAGTGAGTCGGCCAGGGGATCTGAAGCTTTCTTT. Amino acid sequence: CAISESARGSEAFF.

This clonotype has more than one count but fewer than ten. The CDR3 sequence: CASSGTKYSTQYF. Written as DNA, the CDR3 is TGCGCCAGCAGTGGGACCAAATACTCGACGCAGTATTTT. V is TRBV10-2 and J is TRBJ2-3; D is uncertain. Germline CDR1 WSHSY, CDR2 SAAADI. V shed 4 bases and J shed 9 bases, with 14 bases lying between them. The CDR3 is 13 amino acids.

The chain uses TRBV4-3 and TRBJ1-3; D remains ambiguous. Germline loops: CDR1 LGHNA, CDR2 YSLEER. Deletions cut 2 bases from V and 0 bases from J, with 8 bases between. CDR3 length: 15 residues. CDR3: CASSQSRDSGNTIYF. The CDR3 DNA sequence: TGCGCCAGCAGCCAATCGAGGGACTCTGGAAACACCATATATTTT.

The table lists this clonotype with many counts. The chain couples TRBV12-3 or TRBV12-4 to TRBJ2-1, with D unresolved. Trimming left V 6 bases short and J 5 bases short, with 8 bases between. The CDR3 covers 12 residues. The CDR3 spells CASSPPHNEQFF. The CDR3 coding sequence is TGTGCCAGCAGCCCACCCCACAATGAGCAGTTCTTC.

The genes are TRBV19 and TRBJ2-7, with D perhaps TRBD1 (6 bases). The CDR3 covers 14 residues. Germline CDR1 and CDR2: LNHDA and SQIVND (reference sequence). Trimming left V 3 bases short and J 4 bases short, with 13 bases between. Written as DNA, the CDR3 is TGTGCCAGTAGTATCCGGGACATTGGGTACGAGCAGTACTTC. Its protein product is CASSIRDIGYEQYF.

CDR3 residues: CATSDFWGQTNTGELFF. The CDR3 coding sequence is TGTGCCACCAGTGATTTTTGGGGGCAGACGAACACCGGGGAGCTGTTTTTT. The rearrangement links TRBV24-1 to TRBJ2-2; perhaps TRBD1 as D (6 bases). The germline CDR1 and CDR2 sequences are KGHDR and SFDVKD. The CDR3 has 17 residues. Trimming took off 1 base at V and 0 bases at J, with 11 bases between the two ends.

Of note for this clonotype: This could be a read error, since a much larger clone is one nucleotide away. The rearrangement uses TRBV20-1 and TRBJ2-7; D is uncertain. Germline V gene sequence: CDR1 DFQATT, CDR2 SNEGSKA (reference sequence). CDR3 length: 13 residues. Here the CDR3 reads CNASTLATYEQYF. The CDR3 nucleotides are TGCAATGCTAGTACTCTTGCGACCTACGAGCAGTACTTC.

This chain connects TRBV6-6 to TRBJ2-1; TRBD2 is a possible D gene (6 bases). CDR1 and CDR2 (germline): MNHNY, SVGAGI (reference sequence). CDR3 size: 17 residues. Trimming removed 0 bases from V and 5 bases from J, with 17 bases in between. CDR3 sequence (DNA): TGTGCCAGCAGTTACTCCGGGCGGCTAGCGCTACACAATGAGCAGTTCTTC. Translated, it gives CASSYSGRLALHNEQFF.

In regard to this clonotype: A read error may explain this, as a much larger clone is one base away. This chain's CDR3 is CASNQVRRGGGDTQYF. CDR3 bases: TGTGCCAGCAACCAAGTCCGTCGCGGGGGGGGAGATACGCAGTATTTT. V usage is TRBV3-1 and J usage is TRBJ2-3; 9 nucleotides match TRBD2. This CDR3 is 16 amino acids long. Germline CDR1 is LGHDT and CDR2 is YNNKEL (reference sequence).

The chain combines TRBV7-2 with TRBJ1-5; TRBD1 is a possible D gene (6 bases). V was cut by 1 base and J by 6 bases, with 13 bases left in between. CDR1 and CDR2 (germline): SGHTA, FQGNSA. The CDR3 covers 15 residues. The chain's CDR3 is CASSLETGFTQPQHF. The CDR3 region has the DNA TGTGCCAGCAGCTTAGAAACAGGGTTTACTCAGCCCCAGCATTTT.

This CDR3 is CASSLGEPSTDTQYF. DNA for the CDR3: TGTGCCAGCAGTTTAGGGGAACCTAGCACAGATACGCAGTATTTT. V is TRBV27 and J is TRBJ2-3, with D hard to call. Per germline, CDR1 MNHEY and CDR2 SMNVEV (reference sequence). Trimming took 2 bases from V and 0 from J, leaving 9 bases between them. CDR3 length: 15 amino acids.